The rows below give T cell receptor beta chains drawn from one sample of a study of blood T cell repertoires in COVID-19. Clones were sequenced by immunoSEQ multiplex PCR, and TCRdb holds only the in-frame ones, with some missing. The table lists over 100,000 clones, around four fifths of them singletons, with 7% to 9.5% in the top ten. The source material was peripheral blood. The receptors originated from a man aged 65-85 years with acute or convalescent COVID-19. Both conserved end residues are part of each CDR3. D genes are given only for firm matches. Clone sizes are given selectively: once, few, many, or a class where the clone is expanded.

V gene: TRBV13
D gene: TRBD1
J gene: TRBJ1-4
clone size: -
CDR3 DNA: TGTGCCAGCAGCTTAGGGACAGGGACTAATGAAAAACTGTTTTTT
CDR3 protein: CASSLGTGTNEKLFF

V gene: TRBV10-3
D gene: TRBD1
J gene: TRBJ1-2
clone size: once
CDR3 DNA: TGTGCCATCAGTTTAAACCCGGGACAGGGGGCGCCTGGCTACACCTTC
CDR3 protein: CAISLNPGQGAPGYTF

V gene: TRBV12-3/TRBV12-4
D gene: -
J gene: TRBJ1-5
clone size: few
CDR3 DNA: TGTGCCAGCAGCCCCGCAGGGGTCCAGCCCCAGCATTTT
CDR3 protein: CASSPAGVQPQHF

V gene: TRBV5-4
D gene: -
J gene: TRBJ1-2
clone size: -
CDR3 DNA: TGTGCCAGCAGCTTTTTTCAGGGCTATGGCTACACCTTC
CDR3 protein: CASSFFQGYGYTF

V gene: TRBV4-2
D gene: TRBD2
J gene: TRBJ2-3
clone size: -
CDR3 DNA: TGTGCCAGCAGCTCCCTCCAGGGACTAGCCACAGATACGCAGTATTTT
CDR3 protein: CASSSLQGLATDTQYF

V gene: TRBV19
D gene: -
J gene: TRBJ1-2
clone size: -
CDR3 DNA: TGTGCCTCCAATCTAGGCAGCCTTTTGGGCTACACCTTC
CDR3 protein: CASNLGSLLGYTF

V gene: TRBV3-1/TRBV3-2
D gene: -
J gene: TRBJ1-6
clone size: -
CDR3 DNA: TGTGCCAGCAGCCGAGTTAATTCACCCCTCCACTTT
CDR3 protein: CASSRVNSPLHF

V gene: TRBV19
D gene: TRBD1
J gene: TRBJ2-1
clone size: -
CDR3 DNA: TGTGCCAGTAGCCGGACAGGGGGTCCCCCCTACAATGAGCAGTTCTTC
CDR3 protein: CASSRTGGPPYNEQFF

V gene: TRBV5-1
D gene: TRBD1
J gene: TRBJ1-2
clone size: -
CDR3 DNA: TGCGCCAGCAGCGCGGCGACAGGGGGCACCCGCTACACCTTC
CDR3 protein: CASSAATGGTRYTF

V gene: TRBV3-1/TRBV3-2
D gene: -
J gene: TRBJ2-3
clone size: -
CDR3 DNA: TGTGCCAGCAGCCAATCGGGGCTAGCGGCAGAGGGGGGGACTGTGGATACGCAGTATTTT
CDR3 protein: CASSQSGLAAEGGTVDTQYF

V gene: TRBV12-3/TRBV12-4
D gene: -
J gene: TRBJ1-1
clone size: -
CDR3 DNA: TGTGCCAGCGGGAGGGACGCTGAAGCTTTCTTT
CDR3 protein: CASGRDAEAFF

V gene: TRBV6-5
D gene: -
J gene: TRBJ1-5
clone size: -
CDR3 DNA: TGTGCCATCTCCGGAGAGCTTAGCAATCAGCCCCAGCATTTT
CDR3 protein: CAISGELSNQPQHF

V gene: TRBV6-5
D gene: TRBD1
J gene: TRBJ2-7
clone size: -
CDR3 DNA: TGTGCCAGCGGACGGGACAGGGGACAAGACGAGCAGTACTTC
CDR3 protein: CASGRDRGQDEQYF

V gene: TRBV18
D gene: TRBD1
J gene: TRBJ1-1
clone size: -
CDR3 DNA: TGTGCCAGCTCACGCGCATGGGACAGGGGCGCTGAAGCTTTCTTT
CDR3 protein: CASSRAWDRGAEAFF

V gene: TRBV3-1/TRBV3-2
D gene: TRBD1
J gene: TRBJ1-2
clone size: once
CDR3 DNA: TGTGCCAGCACCCAGACAGGGGTAAATGGCTACACCTTC
CDR3 protein: CASTQTGVNGYTF

V gene: TRBV6-2/TRBV6-3
D gene: TRBD1
J gene: TRBJ2-3
clone size: -
CDR3 DNA: TGTGCCAGCAGTACCTCCGGACAGGGGGGTACAGATACGCAGTATTTT
CDR3 protein: CASSTSGQGGTDTQYF

V gene: TRBV5-1
D gene: -
J gene: TRBJ2-3
clone size: -
CDR3 DNA: TGCGCCAGCAGCTTGGCCGGCAGGGGATACACAGATACGCAGTATTTT
CDR3 protein: CASSLAGRGYTDTQYF

V gene: TRBV30
D gene: -
J gene: TRBJ2-6
clone size: -
CDR3 DNA: TGTGCCTGGAGTGTGGCAGGGTCCGGGGCCAACGTCCTGACTTTC
CDR3 protein: CAWSVAGSGANVLTF

V gene: TRBV4-2
D gene: TRBD2
J gene: TRBJ2-7
clone size: -
CDR3 DNA: TGTGCCAGCAGCCAAGAGGGACTAGGGCTCCGTGAGCAGTACTTC
CDR3 protein: CASSQEGLGLREQYF

V gene: TRBV5-6
D gene: TRBD2
J gene: TRBJ2-5
clone size: -
CDR3 DNA: TGTGCCAGCGGACTAGCGGGAGCGGGAGAGACCCAGTACTTC
CDR3 protein: CASGLAGAGETQYF

V gene: TRBV27
D gene: -
J gene: TRBJ1-6
clone size: -
CDR3 DNA: TGTGCCAGCAGTTTAGGGGGCTTAAATTCACCCCTCCACTTT
CDR3 protein: CASSLGGLNSPLHF

V gene: TRBV5-1
D gene: TRBD1
J gene: TRBJ1-1
clone size: -
CDR3 DNA: TGCGCCAGCAGCTTGGGAACAGGGGTCCCTGAAGCTTTCTTT
CDR3 protein: CASSLGTGVPEAFF

V gene: TRBV9
D gene: -
J gene: TRBJ2-3
clone size: -
CDR3 DNA: TGTGCCAGCAGCCCCGAGGGGGTGCGTACTCGCACAGATACGCAGTATTTT
CDR3 protein: CASSPEGVRTRTDTQYF

V gene: TRBV6-6
D gene: -
J gene: TRBJ2-7
clone size: few
CDR3 DNA: TGTGCCAGCAGGCAAGGGAGTACTTACGAGCAGTACTTC
CDR3 protein: CASRQGSTYEQYF

V gene: TRBV15
D gene: -
J gene: TRBJ1-5
clone size: -
CDR3 DNA: TGTGCCACCAGCATGACTCCGGGGACTTTCTTGCCCCAGCATTTT
CDR3 protein: CATSMTPGTFLPQHF

V gene: TRBV5-3
D gene: TRBD1
J gene: TRBJ2-2
clone size: -
CDR3 DNA: TGTGCCAGAAGCACCCGGGACAGGGAAACCGGGGAGCTGTTTTTT
CDR3 protein: CARSTRDRETGELFF

V gene: TRBV12-3/TRBV12-4
D gene: -
J gene: TRBJ1-1
clone size: -
CDR3 DNA: TGTGCCAGCAGTTTAGTGAGGGACACTGAAGCTTTCTTT
CDR3 protein: CASSLVRDTEAFF

V gene: TRBV5-4
D gene: TRBD2
J gene: TRBJ2-5
clone size: -
CDR3 DNA: TGTGCCAGCAGCTGGGGGACTAGCAGACAAGAGACCCAGTACTTC
CDR3 protein: CASSWGTSRQETQYF

V gene: TRBV6-6
D gene: -
J gene: TRBJ2-7
clone size: few
CDR3 DNA: TGTGCCAGCAGTCCCAGGGCGATGAAGACCTACGAGCAGTACTTC
CDR3 protein: CASSPRAMKTYEQYF